In its sample, the clone carrying this T cell receptor (beta chain) was seen once. Its cognate antigen is unknown. This record belongs to a study of T cell responses to AZD1222 COVID-19 vaccine. Turning to the study itself: Second doses at about 4 or about 12 weeks were pooled. Regarding the study as a whole: Across spike, vaccine-associated CD4 TCRs were found, dominant at 160-218 and 743-854. Only 5 or 6 individuals given AZD1222 were seropositive at baseline. Clonal diversity may have been underestimated in mostly white British donors.

Profiling relied on immunoSEQ multiplex PCR, and the TCRdb table lists in-frame clones only, not all of them. The table records 95,000 to 150,000 clones, more than 80% of them present only once. In germline, CDR1 is SNHLY, CDR2 FYNNEI. V lost 6 bases, J lost 5 bases, and 7 bases stayed unmatched. This CDR3 contains 14 residues. This sequence joins TRBV2 and TRBJ1-5; 7 bases fit TRBD1. The receptor was derived from an adult in good health. The material was peripheral blood, obtained on day 0 of AZD1222 vaccination. CDR3 sequence: CASSPQGRDQPQHF. CDR3 nucleotide sequence: TGTGCCAGCAGCCCACAGGGGCGAGATCAGCCCCAGCATTTT.